Described below is a single TCR beta chain sequence and its context. Repertoires were generated with immunoSEQ multiplex PCR, while TCRdb's copy carries only in-frame clones and drops some. The sample gives about 380,000 clones, roughly 87% of which show up once; 2.5% to 3% is in the top ten. The germline CDR1 and CDR2 sequences are SGHVS and FQNEAQ. The CDR3 sequence is 15 residues long. Trimming removed 6 bases at V and 4 bases at J, with 18 bases between. The sample originates from a study of blood T cell repertoires in COVID-19. This clonotype was obtained from a woman aged 25-40 years who had recovered from COVID-19. The chain carries TRBV7-8 and TRBJ1-2; D perhaps matches TRBD1 (5 bases). The sequenced material came from PBMCs or T cells enriched from blood (not recorded which). DNA for the CDR3: TGTGCCAGCAGTACCTCTATCCAGGGTAGCTATGGCTACACCTTC. This codes for CASSTSIQGSYGYTF.